A selection of T cell receptor beta chains follows, all from one sample in a study of PD-L1 blockade in urothelial cancer. Clones were sequenced by immunoSEQ multiplex PCR, and TCRdb holds only the in-frame ones, with some missing. The sample yields about 79,000 clones, about 82% seen once. Sequences were derived from PBMCs, sampled around atezolizumab (anti-PD-L1) treatment. These receptors were obtained from a man aged 35 to 55 with urothelial cancer. Both conserved end residues are part of each CDR3.

>TRBV11-2|TRBJ2-1
CASSRGLAPGDEQFF
>TRBV15|TRBJ1-5
CATSREGEFGNQPQHF
>TRBV4-2|TRBJ1-1
CASSQGYRGGGNTEAFF
>TRBV7-9|TRBJ1-1
CASSVQTGGNTEAFF
>TRBV7-9|TRBJ1-1
CASSKKQVNTEAFF
>TRBV9|TRBJ2-5
CASAAGGLQETQYF
>TRBV15|TRBJ2-4
CATSSASGSKNIQYF
>TRBV4-1|TRBJ2-1
CASSQPLRLAGENNEQFF
>TRBV5-1|TRBJ2-7
CASSFISGTSYEQYF
>TRBV2|TRBJ2-1
CASRLLVYGNNEQFF
>TRBV4-1|TRBJ1-2
CASSHPGGRSRGYTF
>TRBV5-1|TRBJ1-5
CASSLSTGVNQPQHF
>TRBV19|TRBJ1-5
CASRDRDNQPQHF
>TRBV2|TRBJ2-1
CASSLHASSGVYNEQFF
>TRBV6-6|TRBJ1-5
CASSASGGSNQPQHF
>TRBV4-2|TRBJ2-3
CASSARRSLAGITDTQYF
>TRBV19|TRBJ2-1
CASGGTNNNEQFF
>TRBV2|TRBJ1-2
CASSPKTGPLHGYTF
>TRBV9|TRBJ1-3
CASSVEPQGISGNTIYF
>TRBV15|TRBJ2-2
CATSRTTTGELFF
>TRBV28|TRBJ2-2
CASSSGGGKSGELFF
>TRBV5-4|TRBJ2-7
CASSLEGTGVGEQYF
>TRBV7-6|TRBJ2-3
CASSLLRASTDTQYF
>TRBV5-6|TRBJ2-7
CASSRILRTGTGGDEQYF
>TRBV2|TRBJ1-4
CASGTGGGEKLFF
>TRBV6-5|TRBJ1-1
CASRPSQGSTEAFF
>TRBV28|TRBJ1-5
CASSPVGQIDQPQHF
>TRBV5-1|TRBJ2-2
CASSDRANTGELFF
>TRBV15|TRBJ2-1
CATSRDPGDEQFF
>TRBV19|TRBJ2-5
CASRLAGGPEETQYF
>TRBV2|TRBJ2-1
CASSEWEQPPKEQFF
>TRBV19|TRBJ2-5
CASSVGLAGTKETQYF
>TRBV6-1|TRBJ2-7
CASSAHKAPSYEQYF
>TRBV4-2|TRBJ1-2
CASSPSLTGGYGYTF
>TRBV28|TRBJ1-1
CASRPGGEATEAFF
>TRBV5-1|TRBJ2-7
CASSLVVLPYEQYF